Listed below are T cell receptor beta chains from one sample, sequenced in a study of blood T cell repertoires in COVID-19. The repertoire was sequenced with immunoSEQ multiplex PCR; TCRdb's copy has only in-frame clones and lacks some. Found here are approximately 230,000 clones, about 88% of them singletons; the top ten hold 2% to 2.5%. Sequenced sample: peripheral blood. The source is a woman aged 40-49 years who had recovered from COVID-19. Both conserved end residues are part of each CDR3. The D gene is left open where the match is weak. The size entry is marked missing in some rows and otherwise reads once, few, many or a size class.

TRBV6-6	NA	NA	TRBJ1-1	CASDLRGGTEAFF	TGTGCCAGCGACCTCCGGGGGGGGACTGAAGCTTTCTTT
TRBV5-5	NA	NA	TRBJ2-7	CASSPAVVVEQYF	TGTGCCAGCAGCCCGGCGGTTGTGGTGGAGCAGTACTTC
TRBV11-2	NA	NA	TRBJ2-3	CASSLEPAARTDTQYF	TGTGCCAGCAGCTTAGAACCAGCGGCACGCACAGATACGCAGTATTTT
TRBV5-1	once	TRBD1	TRBJ1-5	CASSYTGVEQPQHF	TGCGCCAGCAGCTATACAGGGGTGGAACAGCCCCAGCATTTT
TRBV2	NA	NA	TRBJ2-7	CASADDSFTYEQYF	TGTGCCAGTGCGGATGACAGTTTTACCTACGAGCAGTACTTC
TRBV4-2	NA	TRBD2	TRBJ2-1	CASSQDLGGLAGNEQFF	TGTGCCAGCAGCCAAGATCTCGGGGGACTAGCGGGCAATGAGCAGTTCTTC
TRBV7-3	NA	TRBD2	TRBJ2-5	CASSFGLAGAQETQYF	TGTGCCAGCAGCTTCGGACTAGCGGGGGCCCAAGAGACCCAGTACTTC
TRBV15	once	TRBD1	TRBJ1-5	CATRSGQGSNQPQHF	TGTGCCACCAGAAGTGGACAGGGCAGCAATCAGCCCCAGCATTTT
TRBV11-3	NA	TRBD2	TRBJ2-3	CASSLGLAGGTDTQYF	TGTGCCAGCAGCTTGGGACTAGCGGGAGGGACAGATACGCAGTATTTT
TRBV3-1/TRBV3-2	NA	NA	TRBJ1-5	CASSQDPGNQPQHF	TGTGCCAGCAGCCAAGATCCGGGCAATCAGCCCCAGCATTTT
TRBV6-5	NA	NA	TRBJ2-1	CASSILQSYNEQFF	TGTGCCAGCAGTATTTTACAGTCCTACAATGAGCAGTTCTTC
TRBV11-2	NA	TRBD2	TRBJ2-7	CASTRGRNSYEQYF	TGTGCCAGCACCCGCGGGAGGAACTCCTACGAGCAGTACTTC
TRBV12-3/TRBV12-4	NA	NA	TRBJ1-2	CASTRGQWVGGTF	TGTGCCAGCACCCGAGGACAGTGGGTTGGAGGCACCTTC
TRBV19	NA	TRBD1	TRBJ2-7	CASSWTGGGYEQYF	TGTGCCAGTAGCTGGACAGGGGGCGGCTACGAGCAGTACTTC
TRBV6-2/TRBV6-3	NA	NA	TRBJ2-3	CASSYVGGTDTQYF	TGTGCCAGCAGTTACGTCGGGGGAACAGATACGCAGTATTTT
TRBV7-5	NA	NA	TRBJ2-2	CARSHFGTARGNTGELFF	TGTGCCAGAAGCCACTTTGGGACAGCTCGGGGGAACACCGGGGAGCTGTTTTTT
TRBV2	NA	TRBD2	TRBJ2-5	CASRYGGGAETQYF	TGTGCCAGCAGATACGGGGGAGGGGCAGAGACCCAGTACTTC
TRBV29-1	NA	NA	TRBJ1-3	CSVENRGLRNTIYF	TGCAGCGTTGAGAACAGAGGACTGAGAAACACCATATATTTT
TRBV2	NA	NA	TRBJ2-1	CASRPRLVGEDEQFF	TGTGCCAGCAGGCCGAGGCTGGTGGGTGAGGATGAGCAGTTCTTC
TRBV6-6	once	NA	TRBJ2-7	CASRPIRGADYEQYF	TGTGCCAGCAGACCAATTCGGGGGGCGGACTACGAGCAGTACTTC
TRBV5-6	NA	TRBD1	TRBJ1-5	CASSSRDRYSNQPQHF	TGTGCCAGCAGCTCCCGGGACAGATATAGCAATCAGCCCCAGCATTTT
TRBV5-4	NA	NA	TRBJ2-6	CASSFQGSGANVLTF	TGTGCCAGCAGCTTTCAGGGCTCTGGGGCCAACGTCCTGACTTTC
TRBV11-3	NA	NA	TRBJ2-1	CASSAEGTGSQFF	TGTGCCAGCAGCGCCGAGGGAACAGGGTCCCAGTTCTTC
TRBV7-2	many	NA	TRBJ1-5	CASSWDKGDNQPQHF	TGTGCCAGCAGCTGGGACAAAGGTGACAATCAGCCCCAGCATTTT
TRBV4-2	NA	NA	TRBJ2-3	CASSQGQSTDTQYF	TGTGCCAGCAGCCAAGGGCAATCGACAGATACGCAGTATTTT
TRBV7-9	NA	TRBD1	TRBJ1-4	CASSTGTGRASNEKLFF	TGTGCCAGCAGCACCGGGACAGGGCGGGCGTCTAATGAAAAACTGTTTTTT
TRBV6-2/TRBV6-3	once	TRBD2	TRBJ2-1	CASSYSTGRADNEQFF	TGTGCCAGCAGTTACTCCACCGGGAGGGCGGACAATGAGCAGTTCTTC
TRBV6-5	NA	TRBD2	TRBJ2-7	CASRTGASGGYEQYF	TGTGCCAGCAGGACGGGGGCTAGCGGGGGTTACGAGCAGTACTTC
TRBV5-4	NA	TRBD1	TRBJ1-2	CASSLAGGDYGYTF	TGTGCCAGCAGCTTGGCAGGGGGCGACTATGGCTACACCTTC
TRBV19	once	NA	TRBJ1-3	CASSIGGGNTIYF	TGTGCCAGTAGTATAGGCGGTGGAAACACCATATATTTT
TRBV7-3	NA	TRBD2	TRBJ2-3	CASSSGTSGTDTQYF	TGTGCCAGCAGCTCCGGGACTAGTGGTACAGATACGCAGTATTTT
TRBV9	NA	TRBD2	TRBJ2-7	CASSVGPGTPGLAGFSYEQYF	TGTGCCAGCAGCGTTGGACCCGGGACTCCCGGACTAGCGGGGTTCTCCTACGAGCAGTACTTC
TRBV4-3	NA	NA	TRBJ2-2	CASSQGFPGRVTGELFF	TGCGCCAGCAGCCAAGGTTTTCCGGGCAGGGTTACCGGGGAGCTGTTTTTT
TRBV3-1/TRBV3-2	once	TRBD2	TRBJ2-3	CASSQDLGGLAGVTQYF	TGTGCCAGCAGCCAAGATTTGGGGGGACTAGCGGGGGTTACGCAGTATTTT
TRBV7-2	NA	TRBD1	TRBJ2-1	CASSLATGTVYNEQFF	TGTGCCAGCAGCTTAGCTACCGGGACAGTCTACAATGAGCAGTTCTTC
TRBV11-3	NA	TRBD2	TRBJ2-1	CASSLKAGGPGEQFF	TGTGCCAGCAGCCTAAAAGCGGGAGGGCCCGGTGAGCAGTTCTTC
TRBV9	NA	TRBD1	TRBJ2-5	CASSVGRGQGNQETQYF	TGTGCCAGCAGCGTCGGTCGAGGACAGGGTAACCAAGAGACCCAGTACTTC
TRBV7-2	few	NA	TRBJ1-2	CASSLPRVYGYTF	TGTGCCAGCAGCTTACCCAGGGTCTATGGCTACACCTTC
TRBV7-9	NA	TRBD1	TRBJ1-6	CASKGQGATYNSPLHF	TGTGCCAGCAAGGGACAGGGGGCAACCTATAATTCACCCCTCCACTTT
TRBV7-9	few	TRBD1	TRBJ1-1	CASSLAGGMDTEAFF	TGTGCCAGCAGCTTGGCAGGGGGCATGGACACTGAAGCTTTCTTT
TRBV24-1	NA	TRBD2	TRBJ2-1	CATSEPRGGSWFF	TGTGCCACCAGTGAGCCTCGGGGCGGGAGTTGGTTCTTC
TRBV5-1	NA	TRBD2	TRBJ2-1	CASRLTSGVNEQFF	TGCGCCAGCAGGCTGACTAGCGGGGTCAATGAGCAGTTCTTC
TRBV4-3	NA	TRBD2	TRBJ2-2	CASSQELAGGRNTGELFF	TGCGCCAGCAGCCAAGAATTAGCGGGGGGGAGGAACACCGGGGAGCTGTTTTTT
TRBV7-3	NA	NA	TRBJ1-3	CASSLTGESSGNTIYF	TGTGCCAGCAGCTTAACCGGGGAGTCCTCTGGAAACACCATATATTTT
TRBV11-2	once	NA	TRBJ2-5	CASSLFPASSQYQETQYF	TGTGCCAGCAGCTTATTCCCTGCCTCCTCACAGTACCAAGAGACCCAGTACTTC